Below, one T cell receptor beta chain is given with its context. This sample was taken from a study of shared clonotypes between healthy human individuals. V dropped 7 bases and J dropped 4 bases, with 11 bases sitting between them. This CDR3 comprises 13 residues. Germline CDR1 SNHLY, CDR2 FYNNEI. Researchers divided each subset's genomic DNA evenly across several immunoSEQ plates. Repertoires were generated with immunoSEQ multiplex PCR, while TCRdb's copy carries only in-frame clones and drops some. Found here are about 480,000 clones, 75% to 80% of them singletons; the top ten hold under 15%. This receptor was obtained from a woman in her thirties or forties in good health. Some clones in this sample may be carry-over from other donors' samples. The chain has TRBV2 and TRBJ2-1, with D tentatively TRBD2 (5 bases). The sequencing input was PBMCs. The CDR3 protein is CASMRTGYNEQFF. In DNA, the CDR3 is TGTGCCAGCATGAGGACGGGGTACAATGAGCAGTTCTTC. Looking up the rest from reference TRBV2 and TRBJ2-1 gives the full variable domain: EPEVTQTPSHQVTQMGQEVILRCVPISNHLYFYWYRQILGQKVEFLVSFYNNEISEKSEIFDDQFSVERPDGSNFTLKIRSTKLEDSAMYFCASMRTGYNEQFFGPGTRLTVL.